This is a list of T cell receptor beta chains from one sample in a study of blood T cell repertoires in COVID-19. Sequenced by immunoSEQ multiplex PCR; TCRdb stores in-frame clones only, minus some. Among 300,000 to 350,000 clones listed, 87% were seen once. The sample consisted of PBMCs or T cells enriched from blood (not recorded which). The source of these receptors is a woman younger than 30 who had recovered from COVID-19. Each CDR3 is given with its conserved first and last residue. D genes are given only for firm matches. Size tells how often a clone was seen (once, few, many) or the class of an expanded clone, and some rows leave it out.

>-|TRBJ1-3|TRBV7-2|-
CASSLEPVGNTIYF
TGTGCCAGCAGCTTAGAGCCCGTGGGAAACACCATATATTTT
>TRBD1|TRBJ1-6|TRBV5-1|once
CASSWTGEGNSPLHF
TGCGCCAGCAGCTGGACAGGGGAAGGTAATTCACCCCTCCACTTT
>-|TRBJ1-1|TRBV18|-
CASSFRNTEAFF
TGTGCCAGCTCGTTCCGTAACACTGAAGCTTTCTTT
>-|TRBJ1-6|TRBV7-3|-
CASSLEKVSPLHF
TGTGCCAGCAGCCTGGAGAAAGTTTCACCCCTCCACTTT
>-|TRBJ2-2|TRBV3-1/TRBV3-2|-
CASSLLPGELFF
TGTGCCAGCAGCCTCCTTCCCGGGGAGCTGTTTTTT
>-|TRBJ2-5|TRBV7-2|-
CASSLSRRAAGPQETQYF
TGTGCCAGCAGCTTATCGAGGCGCGCGGCGGGGCCCCAAGAGACCCAGTACTTC
>-|TRBJ1-1|TRBV7-8|-
CASSFRQTTGKFTEAFF
TGTGCCAGCAGCTTTCGACAAACCACGGGAAAATTCACTGAAGCTTTCTTT
>TRBD2|TRBJ2-1|TRBV5-1|once
CASKPISGYNEQFF
TGCGCCAGCAAACCAATTAGCGGGTACAATGAGCAGTTCTTC
>-|TRBJ2-1|TRBV6-5|-
CASSKTRTSYNEQFF
TGTGCCAGCAGTAAAACTAGAACTTCCTACAATGAGCAGTTCTTC
>-|TRBJ2-5|TRBV5-1|-
CASSWQGPETQYF
TGCGCCAGCAGCTGGCAGGGGCCCGAGACCCAGTACTTC
>TRBD2|TRBJ2-7|TRBV28|-
CASTISGGSYEQYF
TGTGCCAGCACCATTTCGGGAGGGTCCTACGAGCAGTACTTC
>TRBD2|TRBJ2-5|TRBV27|-
CASSLWTSGEGTQYF
TGTGCCAGCAGTTTATGGACTAGCGGGGAGGGGACCCAGTACTTC
>TRBD2|TRBJ2-5|TRBV20-1|-
CSASKAAGGQETQYF
TGCAGTGCTAGTAAGGCCGCGGGAGGCCAAGAGACCCAGTACTTC
>-|TRBJ1-1|TRBV29-1|-
CSVQYRNTEAFF
TGCAGCGTCCAGTATCGGAACACTGAAGCTTTCTTT
>TRBD2|TRBJ2-2|TRBV2|-
CASRVAGGPTGELFF
TGTGCCAGCAGGGTAGCGGGGGGGCCGACCGGGGAGCTGTTTTTT
>-|TRBJ1-3|TRBV9|-
CASSAFTIPGGTIYF
TGTGCCAGCAGCGCGTTCACAATCCCCGGAGGCACCATATATTTT
>TRBD1|TRBJ2-2|TRBV5-1|-
CASRPGTADEINTGELFF
TGCGCCAGCAGACCCGGGACAGCCGATGAGATTAACACCGGGGAGCTGTTTTTT
>-|TRBJ1-6|TRBV27|-
CASSFARDSYNSPLHF
TGTGCCAGCAGTTTCGCCAGGGATTCCTATAATTCACCCCTCCACTTT
>TRBD2|TRBJ2-5|TRBV6-5|-
CASRKTSGQETQYF
TGTGCCAGCAGAAAGACTAGCGGACAAGAGACCCAGTACTTC
>TRBD2|TRBJ2-3|TRBV18|-
CASSPQRERTYTQYF
TGTGCCAGCTCACCACAGCGGGAAAGGACCTATACGCAGTATTTT
>TRBD1|TRBJ1-6|TRBV5-1|-
CASSQGQGVEPLHF
TGCGCCAGCAGCCAAGGACAGGGGGTGGAACCCCTCCACTTT
>-|TRBJ2-4|TRBV28|-
CASSFSQGSKNIQYF
TGTGCCAGCAGTTTTAGTCAGGGAAGCAAAAACATTCAGTACTTC
>TRBD1|TRBJ2-3|TRBV4-3|-
CASSQDSPDRGLADTQYF
TGCGCCAGCAGCCAAGATTCTCCTGACAGGGGCCTAGCAGATACGCAGTATTTT
>TRBD1|TRBJ1-5|TRBV18|-
CASSPDRRSNQPQHF
TGTGCCAGCTCACCGGACAGGCGGAGCAATCAGCCCCAGCATTTT
>-|TRBJ1-3|TRBV7-9|-
CASSPQGNTIYF
TGTGCCAGCAGCCCGCAGGGAAACACCATATATTTT
>TRBD2|TRBJ2-3|TRBV6-6|-
CASSPGLTSGGSPGTDTQYF
TGTGCCAGCAGTCCCGGACTTACTAGCGGGGGTTCCCCTGGGACAGATACGCAGTATTTT
>TRBD1|TRBJ1-1|TRBV11-1|-
CASSTNRGNTEAFF
TGTGCCAGCAGCACTAACAGGGGCAACACTGAAGCTTTCTTT
>-|TRBJ1-3|TRBV7-2|-
CASSSDGGSGNTIYF
TGTGCCAGCAGCTCGGACGGAGGCTCTGGAAACACCATATATTTT
>TRBD1|TRBJ1-2|TRBV2|-
CASSRDRETYGYTF
TGTGCCAGCAGCCGGGACAGGGAGACCTATGGCTACACCTTC
>TRBD1|TRBJ1-6|TRBV9|-
CASSVGSTGVANSPLHF
TGTGCCAGCAGCGTGGGGTCCACAGGGGTGGCTAATTCACCCCTCCACTTT
>-|TRBJ2-7|TRBV9|-
CASSVGGSVYEQYF
TGTGCCAGCAGCGTAGGGGGCTCCGTCTACGAGCAGTACTTC
>-|TRBJ2-5|TRBV5-1|once
CASSSPPGHRQETQYF
TGCGCCAGCAGCTCGCCTCCGGGACATAGGCAAGAGACCCAGTACTTC
>TRBD1|TRBJ1-5|TRBV24-1|once
CATSDRTGGYNQPQHF
TGTGCCACCAGTGATCGGACAGGGGGTTACAATCAGCCCCAGCATTTT
>TRBD1|TRBJ1-2|TRBV28|-
CAGRKNRGDGYTF
TGTGCCGGTAGAAAGAACAGGGGCGATGGCTACACCTTC
>-|TRBJ1-1|TRBV10-3|-
CAIRQGLEGTEAFF
TGTGCCATCAGGCAGGGATTGGAAGGAACTGAAGCTTTCTTT
>TRBD2|TRBJ2-3|TRBV6-4|-
CASSDAGTSAGTDTQYF
TGTGCCAGCAGTGACGCCGGGACTAGCGCTGGCACAGATACGCAGTATTTT
>TRBD1|TRBJ1-2|TRBV30|-
CAWDRGFTYGYTF
TGTGCCTGGGACAGGGGTTTTACCTATGGCTACACCTTC
>-|TRBJ1-4|TRBV7-8|-
CASSETRGREEKLFF
TGTGCCAGCAGCGAAACCAGGGGAAGGGAGGAAAAACTGTTTTTT
>-|TRBJ2-1|TRBV19|-
CASSKGVSYNEQFF
TGTGCCAGTAGTAAGGGAGTCTCTTACAATGAGCAGTTCTTC
>-|TRBJ2-1|TRBV18|once
CASSQDYLQFF
TGTGCCAGCTCACAAGACTACCTGCAGTTCTTC
>-|TRBJ2-2|TRBV24-1|-
CATSDQQVNTGELFF
TGTGCCACCAGTGATCAACAGGTGAACACCGGGGAGCTGTTTTTT
>TRBD1|TRBJ1-2|TRBV28|-
CATDGTGYGYTF
TGTGCCACCGACGGGACAGGGTATGGCTACACCTTC
>TRBD1|TRBJ1-5|TRBV28|once
CASSSGTGQGAGWDQPQHF
TGTGCCAGCAGTTCAGGTACGGGACAGGGGGCCGGTTGGGATCAGCCCCAGCATTTT
>-|TRBJ1-1|TRBV25-1|once
CASRAGEWEAFF
TGTGCCAGCAGGGCCGGGGAATGGGAAGCTTTCTTT
>-|TRBJ2-7|TRBV7-2|-
CASSLISGSYEQYF
TGTGCCAGCAGCTTAATAAGCGGTTCCTACGAGCAGTACTTC
>-|TRBJ1-1|TRBV18|-
CASARSGRENTEAFF
TGTGCCAGCGCGCGATCGGGGAGAGAAAACACTGAAGCTTTCTTT
>TRBD1|TRBJ2-5|TRBV19|few
CASSIRLRTGTQETQYF
TGTGCCAGTAGTATAAGATTAAGGACAGGAACGCAAGAGACCCAGTACTTC
>TRBD1|TRBJ1-5|TRBV4-1|-
CASSHGQGSVYQPQHF
TGCGCCAGCAGCCATGGACAGGGTTCAGTTTATCAGCCCCAGCATTTT